This T cell receptor beta chain originates from a study of blood T cell repertoires in COVID-19. The protocol was immunoSEQ multiplex PCR, while the TCRdb copy is restricted to in-frame clones and leaves out a portion. The sample contains tens of thousands of clones, around 90% of which appear only once. The CDR3 extends over 15 amino acids. V lost 6 bases to trimming and J lost 5 bases; unmatched junction nucleotides: 8. Germline values: CDR1 MDHEN, CDR2 SYDVKM. Sequencing was done on a sample of peripheral blood. The TCR comes from a woman aged 45-65 years in a cohort sampled during active COVID-19. The gene calls are TRBV28 and TRBJ1-5; 9 nucleotides agree with TRBD1. Here the CDR3 reads CASRTGGRFDQPQHF. The DNA for the CDR3 is TGTGCCAGCAGGACAGGGGGTCGATTCGATCAGCCCCAGCATTTT.